This is a list of T cell receptor beta chains from one sample in a study of human T cells and chemical hapten exposure. TCRdb re-derived calls from the RACE reads in MiXCR, one entry per CDR3 protein. Seen here are about 190,000 distinct CDR3 sequences, 24% observed once, and the top ten hold 2.5%. This material consisted of whole blood, taken in connection with sensitization to the hapten diphenylcyclopropenone (DPC). The receptors here all came from a woman between 35 and 50 years old with alopecia areata. Some clones in this sample may be carry-over from other donors' samples. Each CDR3 is given with its conserved first and last residue. Fields, in order: D gene, V gene, J gene, clone size, CDR3 DNA, CDR3 protein. A D gene is named only where the DNA matches it firmly. Clone size is shown for a subset of rows, as once, few, many or a class of expanded clone.

.	TRBV27	TRBJ2-7	many	TGTGCCAGCTTCTCCCGGACAGCTTCCTACGAGCAGTACTTC	CASFSRTASYEQYF
TRBD1	TRBV6-5	TRBJ2-1	few	TGTGCCAGCAGGTCCCAGGGGGATGAGCAGTTCTTC	CASRSQGDEQFF
TRBD1	TRBV7-9	TRBJ2-3	.	TGTGCCAGCAGTCGACAGGGGCGTTCCACAGATACGCAGTATTTT	CASSRQGRSTDTQYF
.	TRBV5-1	TRBJ2-4	.	TGCGCCAGCAGCTTGTTGGGGGAAAACATTCAGTACTTC	CASSLLGENIQYF
.	TRBV7-2	TRBJ1-5	.	TGTGCCAGCAGCTTAGAACCCGGCCTAAGCGGGGCCCAGCATTTT	CASSLEPGLSGAQHF
.	TRBV10-3	TRBJ2-7	few	TGTGCCATCAGGCCGGACCAAACCTACGAGCAGTACTTC	CAIRPDQTYEQYF
.	TRBV29-1	TRBJ2-5	few	TGCAGCGCAGGGACGAGGATGGAGACCCAGTACTTC	CSAGTRMETQYF
.	TRBV7-9	TRBJ2-2	.	TGTGCCAGCAGCTTATCACTGGACGCCACGAACACCGGGGAGCTGTTTTTT	CASSLSLDATNTGELFF
.	TRBV11-3	TRBJ2-7	.	TGTGCCAGCAGCTTAGACAGCGACCATCCCTACGAGCAGTACTTC	CASSLDSDHPYEQYF
TRBD1	TRBV4-2	TRBJ1-5	few	TGTGCGACAGGGTATGGTAGCAATCAGCCCCAGCATTTT	CATGYGSNQPQHF
.	TRBV25-1	TRBJ2-1	few	TGTGCCAGCAGTGGTGCCCTTGGCAGGGCCTACAATGAGCAGTTCTTC	CASSGALGRAYNEQFF
.	TRBV5-1	TRBJ2-7	.	TGCGCCAGCAGCTTAATGGGCCACGAGCAGTACTTC	CASSLMGHEQYF
.	TRBV12-3/TRBV12-4	TRBJ2-7	.	TGTGCCAGCAGTTTAAGTACCTCCTACGAGCAGTACTTC	CASSLSTSYEQYF
.	TRBV9	TRBJ2-3	few	TGTGCCAGCAGCGTGATTGAGGATACGCAGTATTTT	CASSVIEDTQYF
.	TRBV20-1	TRBJ1-1	few	TGCAGTGCGCGGGACGACCCGGAAGCTTTCTTT	CSARDDPEAFF
.	TRBV7-9	TRBJ2-7	.	TGTGCCAGCAGCTTAGCGGAAGTTTCCTACGAGCAGTACTTC	CASSLAEVSYEQYF
.	TRBV20-1	TRBJ2-5	few	TGCAGTGCTACCCTGCGGTACGGGGAGACCCAGTACTTC	CSATLRYGETQYF
.	TRBV7-9	TRBJ1-4	.	TGTGCCAGCAGCTTAAGGTGGCAGGGCGAAAAACTGTTTTTT	CASSLRWQGEKLFF
TRBD2	TRBV20-1	TRBJ2-1	.	TGCAGTGCTAGCGACGGGAGCGGGAGGAGGAGTGAGCAGTTCTTC	CSASDGSGRRSEQFF
TRBD2	TRBV11-2	TRBJ2-1	.	TGTGCCAGCAGCTCGGGACTAGCGGGAGTCCATGAGCAGTTCTTC	CASSSGLAGVHEQFF
TRBD1	TRBV10-3	TRBJ1-6	many	TGTGCCATCAGAGCACGGGACAGTAATTCACCCCTCCACTTT	CAIRARDSNSPLHF
.	TRBV5-1	TRBJ1-4	.	TGCGCCAGCAGCTTGGCCGGGTTTGGGGAAAAACTGTTTTTT	CASSLAGFGEKLFF
.	TRBV20-1	TRBJ2-7	few	TGCAGTGCTCTTCGAGACTCCAACACCTACGAGCAGTACTTC	CSALRDSNTYEQYF
TRBD1	TRBV5-1	TRBJ1-5	.	TGCGCCAGCAGCTTGGACCAGGGGGGAAATCAGCCCCAGCATTTT	CASSLDQGGNQPQHF
TRBD1	TRBV14	TRBJ2-1	.	TGTGCCAGCAGCCAAGGACAGGGGTACTACAATGAGCAGTTCTTC	CASSQGQGYYNEQFF
.	TRBV5-4	TRBJ2-1	few	TGTGCCAGCAGCTCACTCGTACTGGCAGGCATGGATGAGCAGTTCTTC	CASSSLVLAGMDEQFF
.	TRBV6-5	TRBJ2-7	few	TGTGCCAGCAGGGTCGGGAATACCTACGAGCAGTACTTC	CASRVGNTYEQYF
.	TRBV21-1	TRBJ2-7	.	TGTGCCAGCAGCAAAGGGAGACTGGGGACCTACGAGCAGTACTTC	CASSKGRLGTYEQYF
.	TRBV6-5	TRBJ2-1	few	TGTGCCAGCAGTTATGGGAATCGTGAGCAGTTCTTC	CASSYGNREQFF
.	TRBV6-2/TRBV6-3	TRBJ2-5	few	TGTGCCAGCAGTCCCTCAGTCCTTAGGGCAGAGACCCAGTACTTC	CASSPSVLRAETQYF
TRBD2	TRBV20-1	TRBJ2-7	many	TGCAGTGCTAGAGACGGACTAGCGGGGCGTCGGGAGCAGTACTTC	CSARDGLAGRREQYF
.	TRBV20-1	TRBJ1-5	.	TGCAGTGGCCGTCTTTCTAGCAATCAGCCCCAGCATTTT	CSGRLSSNQPQHF
.	TRBV29-1	TRBJ2-1	.	TGCAGCGTCCCCCGAGGGGGACCCTACAATGAGCAGTTCTTC	CSVPRGGPYNEQFF
TRBD2	TRBV7-9	TRBJ2-3	.	TGTGCCAGCAGCTTGGAGAGCGGGATTACGCAGTATTTT	CASSLESGITQYF
TRBD2	TRBV6-5	TRBJ2-7	many	TGTGCCAGCAGTCAAGCGGGGAACTACGAGCAGTACTTC	CASSQAGNYEQYF
TRBD2	TRBV10-2	TRBJ2-5	.	TGCGCCAGCAGTGAGTCGGGACTAGCGTTTCAAGAGACCCAGTACTTC	CASSESGLAFQETQYF
.	TRBV27	TRBJ2-1	.	TGTGCCAGCAGTTTTAGGTACCGGGAGCAGTTCTTC	CASSFRYREQFF
.	TRBV6-5	TRBJ1-5	many	TGTGCCAGCAGTTACTTGGGGGGAAATCAGCCCCAGCATTTT	CASSYLGGNQPQHF
TRBD1	TRBV9	TRBJ1-5	.	TGTGCCAGCAGCGTAGGAGGTACAGGGGATCAGCCCCAGCATTTT	CASSVGGTGDQPQHF
TRBD2	TRBV7-3	TRBJ2-1	.	TGTGCCAGCAGCTTAGGGCTAGCGGGAGTTGAGCAGTTCTTC	CASSLGLAGVEQFF
TRBD1	TRBV28	TRBJ2-7	.	TGTGCCAGCGACGAGCAGGGGGCTGGATACGAGCAGTACTTC	CASDEQGAGYEQYF
.	TRBV5-6	TRBJ1-5	.	TGTGCCAGCAGCTTGGGGGCTTCTAGCAATCAGCCCCAGCATTTT	CASSLGASSNQPQHF
.	TRBV20-1	TRBJ2-7	.	TGCAGTGCTGCGGCAGGCGCAGGCGAGCAGTACTTC	CSAAAGAGEQYF
.	TRBV27	TRBJ1-4	.	TGTGCCAGCAGTCGACTGAATGAAAAACTGTTTTTT	CASSRLNEKLFF
TRBD1	TRBV7-2	TRBJ2-7	.	TGTGCCAGCAGCCCACAGGGGACGTCCAACTACTACGAGCAGTACTTC	CASSPQGTSNYYEQYF
.	TRBV20-1	TRBJ1-4	.	TGCAGTGCTAGAGTCGGTGGAAGTGAAAAACTGTTTTTT	CSARVGGSEKLFF
TRBD1	TRBV7-2	TRBJ1-5	.	TGTGCCAGCAGCTTCGCACAGGGGAATCAGCCCCAGCATTTT	CASSFAQGNQPQHF
.	TRBV18	TRBJ2-7	few	TGTGCCAGCTCACCACGTCAGGGTACGGCCTACGAGCAGTACTTC	CASSPRQGTAYEQYF
.	TRBV12-3/TRBV12-4	TRBJ2-7	few	TGTGCCAGCAGCCAGGGGGGGAGCTCCTACGAGCAGTACTTC	CASSQGGSSYEQYF
.	TRBV21-1	TRBJ1-2	few	TGTGCCAGCAGCAAAGACAACAGGGGGGGAGGTAGCTATGGCTACACCTTC	CASSKDNRGGGSYGYTF
.	TRBV12-3/TRBV12-4	TRBJ1-3	many	TGTGCCAGCAGTCGCGGGCAGAGTGGAAACACCATATATTTT	CASSRGQSGNTIYF
TRBD1	TRBV20-1	TRBJ2-7	.	TGCAGTGCAGGACAGGGGGTAGTCTACGAGCAGTACTTC	CSAGQGVVYEQYF
TRBD2	TRBV9	TRBJ2-7	.	TGTGCCAGCAGCGTAGGGACTAGCGGGAGTAGGTACGAGCAGTACTTC	CASSVGTSGSRYEQYF
TRBD2	TRBV10-2	TRBJ2-1	few	TGCGCCAGCAGTTTAGCGGGAGTTGGGCCGAATGAGCAGTTCTTC	CASSLAGVGPNEQFF
TRBD2	TRBV4-1	TRBJ2-3	few	TGCGCCAGCAGCCAAGGGCCGAGAGCGGGAGGCACAGATACGCAGTATTTT	CASSQGPRAGGTDTQYF